This T cell receptor beta chain came from a study of blood T cell repertoires in COVID-19. As for the study in general: The cDNA or gDNA used as material had been derived from T cells, B-cell-depleted T cells, or PBMCs.

Germline V gene data show CDR1 as MGHRA and CDR2 as YSYEKL. Trimming took off 0 bases at V and 4 bases at J, with 12 bases between the two ends. This CDR3 has 15 amino acids. As handled by the study authors: For nucleated cells, counts were estimated from reference gene primer amplification. Sequencing was performed with immunoSEQ multiplex PCR; in TCRdb, only in-frame clones are kept and a portion is missing. For V, J and clone size, that table is used; D and trimming come from the DNA. The data contain around 260,000 clones, around nine tenths of them singletons. This receptor was obtained from a man aged 40-49 years who had recovered from COVID-19. Sequencing was done on a sample of peripheral blood. The J gene is TRBJ1-2, the V gene TRBV4-1; D is possibly TRBD1 (6 bases). The CDR3 reads CASSQEGGGAYGYTF. The CDR3 bases are TGCGCCAGCAGCCAAGAGGGAGGGGGAGCCTATGGCTACACCTTC.